This TCR beta chain was sequenced in a study of T cells in Graves' hyperthyroidism and ophthalmopathy. Background on the study: At the time of initial diagnosis and before any treatment, peripheral blood was collected. Whole-study findings and limits: The majority of expanded thyroid clonotypes above 0.001 also appeared in blood. Model output signaled ophthalmopathy a median around 5.9 months ahead of onset.

Comment on this clonotype: Its antigen is unknown.

V shed 3 bases and J 2 bases; nucleotides not matched to a gene: 2. The CDR3 is 14 residues long. Germline V gene lookup returns CDR1 LNHDA and CDR2 SQIVND (reference sequence). Hyperthyroidism, newly diagnosed and lasting under 2 months, affected patients aged 18 to 65. Amplified TCR beta CDR3 regions derived from RNA transcripts. Primed by the HTBI set, a first-round RT-PCR was run on the TCR CDR3. Each CDR3 protein gets one entry after TCRdb re-called the multiplex PCR reads with MiXCR. This sample carries 650,000 to 750,000 distinct CDR3 sequences, 12% to 15% of them seen once, and the ten largest clones take 9.5% to 13%.

The clonotype originates from a woman aged 18-35 years with Graves' hyperthyroidism. Sequencing was performed on blood. V is TRBV19 and J is TRBJ2-7; 9 positions agree with TRBD2. The CDR3: CASSIAGGTYEQYF. The CDR3 DNA reads TGTGCCAGTAGTATCGCGGGAGGGACCTACGAGCAGTACTTC.